Here is one TCR beta chain with its context. There is no known antigen for this receptor. No quality values exist for individual bases; no much larger clone is one base distant. The data were obtained in a study of technical replicates of blood from several donors (dated by TCRdb to about 2017). From the germline V gene, CDR1 is SGHDT and CDR2 is YYEEEE. The junction shows trimming of 4 bases on V and 2 bases on J, plus 12 bases between the germline ends. The CDR3, cysteine through phenylalanine, is 14 amino acids long. The kept DNA is CDR3 alone, 42 bases in frame from the first base. Library method: the immunoSEQ multiplex PCR assay. Imported from immuneACCESS, the table was reduced by TCRdb to in-frame sequences with V and J called. These copies leave out some clones; in studies compared against another copy, an unresolved V gene accounts for under half, and the cause of the remainder is not known. Present in this sample are about 100,000 clones, around 96% of which were seen just once. Approximately 0.24% of the sample rests with the top ten.

This receptor was taken from a human donor in good health. The sequenced sample was T cells isolated from PBMCs. The receptor chain draws on TRBV5-6 and TRBJ2-5, and possibly TRBD2, on 6 matching bases. Here is the DNA: TGTGCCAGCAGCAGTTCTAGCGAACAAGAGACCCAGTACTTC. The resulting protein is CASSSSSEQETQYF.